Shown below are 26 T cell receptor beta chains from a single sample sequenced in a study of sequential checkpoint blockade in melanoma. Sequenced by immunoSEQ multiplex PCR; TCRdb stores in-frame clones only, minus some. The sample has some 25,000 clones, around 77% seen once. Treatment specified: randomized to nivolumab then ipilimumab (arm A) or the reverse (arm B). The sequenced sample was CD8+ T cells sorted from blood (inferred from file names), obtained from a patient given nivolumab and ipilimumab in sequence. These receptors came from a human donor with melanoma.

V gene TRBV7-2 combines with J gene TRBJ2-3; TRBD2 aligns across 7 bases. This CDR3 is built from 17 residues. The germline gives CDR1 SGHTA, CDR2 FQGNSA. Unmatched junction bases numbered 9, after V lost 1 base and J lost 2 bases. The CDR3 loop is CASSLVGSGDLTDTQYF. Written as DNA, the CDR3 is TGTGCCAGCAGCTTAGTAGGAAGCGGGGACCTCACAGATACGCAGTATTTT.

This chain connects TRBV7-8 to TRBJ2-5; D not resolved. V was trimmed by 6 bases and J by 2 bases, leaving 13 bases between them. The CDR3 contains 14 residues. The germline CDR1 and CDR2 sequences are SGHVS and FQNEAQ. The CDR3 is CASSLDLTQETQYF. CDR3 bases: TGTGCCAGCAGTCTAGACCTTACTCAAGAGACCCAGTACTTC.

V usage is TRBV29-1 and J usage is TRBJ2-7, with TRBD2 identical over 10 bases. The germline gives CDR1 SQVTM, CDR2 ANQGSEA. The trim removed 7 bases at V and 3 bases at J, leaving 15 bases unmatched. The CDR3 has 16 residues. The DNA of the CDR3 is TGCAGCGCCTCGGGGGGTCTAGCGGGGGCACTCTACGAGCAGTACTTC. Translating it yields CSASGGLAGALYEQYF.

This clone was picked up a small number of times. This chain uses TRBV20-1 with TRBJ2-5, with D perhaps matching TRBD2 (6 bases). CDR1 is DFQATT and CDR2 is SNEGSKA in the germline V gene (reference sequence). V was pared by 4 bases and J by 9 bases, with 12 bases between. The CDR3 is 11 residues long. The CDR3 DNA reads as TGCAGTGCTACCTCGGGGGAGGCCCAGTACTTC. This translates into CSATSGEAQYF.

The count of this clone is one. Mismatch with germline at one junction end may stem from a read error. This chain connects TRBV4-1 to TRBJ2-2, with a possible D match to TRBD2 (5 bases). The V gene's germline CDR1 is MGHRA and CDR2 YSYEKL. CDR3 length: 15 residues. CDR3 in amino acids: CASSQDRLNTGELLF. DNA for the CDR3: TGCGCCAGCAGCCAAGACAGGTTGAACACCGGGGAGCTGCTTTTT.

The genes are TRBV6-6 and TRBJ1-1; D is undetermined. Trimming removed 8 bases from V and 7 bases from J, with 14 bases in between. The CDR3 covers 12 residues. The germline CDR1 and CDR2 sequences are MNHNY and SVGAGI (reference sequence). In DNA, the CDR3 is TGTGCCAGCCCCGGTGGTGGAGGTGAAGCTTTCTTT. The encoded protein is CASPGGGGEAFF.

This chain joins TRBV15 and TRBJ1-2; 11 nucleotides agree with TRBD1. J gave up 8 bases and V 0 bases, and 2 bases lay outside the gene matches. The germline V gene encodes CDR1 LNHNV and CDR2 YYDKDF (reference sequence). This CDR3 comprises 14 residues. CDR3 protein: CATSRDGQGAGYTF. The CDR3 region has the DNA TGTGCCACCAGCAGAGACGGACAGGGGGCGGGCTACACCTTC.

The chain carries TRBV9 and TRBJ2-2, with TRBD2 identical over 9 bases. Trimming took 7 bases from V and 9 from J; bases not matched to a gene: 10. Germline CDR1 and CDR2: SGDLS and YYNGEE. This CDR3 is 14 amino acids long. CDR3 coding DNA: TGTGCCAGCCAAGGCGGGGGGGCCTTCAGGGAGCTGTTTTTT. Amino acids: CASQGGGAFRELFF.

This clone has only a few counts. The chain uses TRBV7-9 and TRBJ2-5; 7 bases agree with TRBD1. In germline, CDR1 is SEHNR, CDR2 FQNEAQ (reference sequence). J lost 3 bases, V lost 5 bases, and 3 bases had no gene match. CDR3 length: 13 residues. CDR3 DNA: TGTGCCAGCAGCCGCACAGGGGAAGAGACCCAGTACTTC. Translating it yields CASSRTGEETQYF.

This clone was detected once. In nucleotides, the CDR3 is TGTGCCAGCCGCTTTCGAGCGGGGATCGGTAACCCTGAAGCTTTCTTT. This translates into CASRFRAGIGNPEAFF. The V call is TRBV27, the J call TRBJ1-1; D not resolved. Germline V CDR1 and CDR2: MNHEY, SMNVEV (reference sequence). V was trimmed by 8 bases and J by 6 bases, leaving 25 bases between them. This CDR3 comprises 16 residues.

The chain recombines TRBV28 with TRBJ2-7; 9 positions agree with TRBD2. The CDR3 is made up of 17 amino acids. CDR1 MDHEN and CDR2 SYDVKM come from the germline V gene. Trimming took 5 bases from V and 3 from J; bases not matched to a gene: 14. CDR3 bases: TGTGCCAGCAGTCCGTCGGGGCTAGCGGGGCCCAACTACGAGCAGTACTTC. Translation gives CASSPSGLAGPNYEQYF. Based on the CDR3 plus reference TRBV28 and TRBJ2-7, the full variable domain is DVKVTQSSRYLVKRTGEKVFLECVQDMDHENMFWYRQDPGLGLRLIYFSYDVKMKEKGDIPEGYSVSREKKERFSLILESASTNQTSMYLCASSPSGLAGPNYEQYFGPGTRLTVT.

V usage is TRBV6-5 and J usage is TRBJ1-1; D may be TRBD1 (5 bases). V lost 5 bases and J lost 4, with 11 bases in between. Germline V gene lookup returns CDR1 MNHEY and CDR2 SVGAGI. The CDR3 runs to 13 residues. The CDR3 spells CASSPGSTTEAFF. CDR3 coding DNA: TGTGCCAGCAGTCCAGGGTCCACCACTGAAGCTTTCTTT.

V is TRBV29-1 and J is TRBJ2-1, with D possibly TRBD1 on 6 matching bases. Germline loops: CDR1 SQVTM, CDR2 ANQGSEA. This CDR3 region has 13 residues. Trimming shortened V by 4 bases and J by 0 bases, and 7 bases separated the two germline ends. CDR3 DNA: TGCAGCGTTGTAGGGGGCTCCTACAATGAGCAGTTCTTC. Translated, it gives CSVVGGSYNEQFF.

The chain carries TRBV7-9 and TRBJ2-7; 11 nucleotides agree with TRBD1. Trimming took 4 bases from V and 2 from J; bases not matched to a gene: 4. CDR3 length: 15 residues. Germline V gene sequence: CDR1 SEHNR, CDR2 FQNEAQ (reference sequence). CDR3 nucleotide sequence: TGTGCCAGCAGCTCCCCGGGACAGGGGGCCTACGAGCAGTACTTC. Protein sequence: CASSSPGQGAYEQYF. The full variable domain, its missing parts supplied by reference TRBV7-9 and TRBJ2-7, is DTGVSQNPRHKITKRGQNVTFRCDPISEHNRLYWYRQTLGQGPEFLTYFQNEAQLEKSRLLSDRFSAERPKGSFSTLEIQRTEQGDSAMYLCASSSPGQGAYEQYFGPGTRLTVT.

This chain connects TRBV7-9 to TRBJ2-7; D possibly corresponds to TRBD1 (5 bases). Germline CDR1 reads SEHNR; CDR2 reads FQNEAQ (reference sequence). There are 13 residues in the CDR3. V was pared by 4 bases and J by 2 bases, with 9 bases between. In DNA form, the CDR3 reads TGTGCCAGCAGCTCGGACACCCCCTACGAGCAGTACTTC. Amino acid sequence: CASSSDTPYEQYF.

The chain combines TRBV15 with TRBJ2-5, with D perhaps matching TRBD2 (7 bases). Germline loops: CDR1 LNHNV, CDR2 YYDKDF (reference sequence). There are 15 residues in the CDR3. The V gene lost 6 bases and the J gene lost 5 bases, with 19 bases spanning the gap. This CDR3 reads CATRGEGGAGETQYF. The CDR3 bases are TGTGCCACCAGAGGGGAGGGGGGGGCGGGTGAGACCCAGTACTTC.

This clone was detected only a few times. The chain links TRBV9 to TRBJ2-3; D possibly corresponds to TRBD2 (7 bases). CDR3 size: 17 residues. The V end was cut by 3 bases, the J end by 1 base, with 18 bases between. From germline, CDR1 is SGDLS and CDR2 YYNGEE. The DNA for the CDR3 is TGTGCCAGCAGCGCCGAGGGGGGGGGCCGCGGCACAGATACGCAGTATTTT. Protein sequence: CASSAEGGGRGTDTQYF.

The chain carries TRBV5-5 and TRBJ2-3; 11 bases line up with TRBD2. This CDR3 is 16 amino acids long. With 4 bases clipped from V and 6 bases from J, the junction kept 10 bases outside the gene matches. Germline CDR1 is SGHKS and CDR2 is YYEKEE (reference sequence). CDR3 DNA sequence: TGTGCCAGCAGCCAAGATGCTAGCGGGGGGTTTGATACGCAGTATTTT. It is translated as CASSQDASGGFDTQYF.

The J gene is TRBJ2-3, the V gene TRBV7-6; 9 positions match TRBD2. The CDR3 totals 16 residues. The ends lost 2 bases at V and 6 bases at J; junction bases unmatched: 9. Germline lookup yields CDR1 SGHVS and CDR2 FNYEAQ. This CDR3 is CASSLSGGGAYDTQYF. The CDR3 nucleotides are TGTGCCAGCAGCTTATCTGGCGGGGGGGCATATGATACGCAGTATTTT.

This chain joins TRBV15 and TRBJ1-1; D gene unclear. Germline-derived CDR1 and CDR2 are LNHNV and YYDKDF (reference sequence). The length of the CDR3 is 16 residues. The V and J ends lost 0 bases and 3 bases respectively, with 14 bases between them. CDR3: CATSRDGEGKYTEAFF. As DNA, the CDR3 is TGTGCCACCAGCAGAGATGGTGAGGGTAAATACACTGAAGCTTTCTTT.

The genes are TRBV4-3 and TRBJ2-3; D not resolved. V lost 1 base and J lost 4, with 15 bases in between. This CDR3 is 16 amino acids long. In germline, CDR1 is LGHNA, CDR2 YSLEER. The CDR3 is CASSQVRYGDADTQYF. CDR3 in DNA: TGCGCCAGCAGCCAAGTTAGGTATGGAGATGCAGATACGCAGTATTTT.

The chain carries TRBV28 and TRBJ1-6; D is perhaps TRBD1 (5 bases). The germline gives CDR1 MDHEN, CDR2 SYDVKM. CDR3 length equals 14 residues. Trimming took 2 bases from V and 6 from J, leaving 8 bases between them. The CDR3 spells CASSLTGSNSPLHF. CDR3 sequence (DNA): TGTGCCAGCAGTTTAACAGGATCTAATTCACCCCTCCACTTT.

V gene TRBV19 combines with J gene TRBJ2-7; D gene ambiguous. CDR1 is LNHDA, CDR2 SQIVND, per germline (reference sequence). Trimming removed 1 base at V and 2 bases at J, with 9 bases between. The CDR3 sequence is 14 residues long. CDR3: CASSIVLRTYEQYF. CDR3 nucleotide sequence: TGTGCCAGTAGTATAGTTCTGCGAACCTACGAGCAGTACTTC.

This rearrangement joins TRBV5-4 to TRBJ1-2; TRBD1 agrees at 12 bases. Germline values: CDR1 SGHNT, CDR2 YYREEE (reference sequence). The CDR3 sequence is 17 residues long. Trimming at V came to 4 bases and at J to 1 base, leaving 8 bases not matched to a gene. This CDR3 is CASSGGTGGYDNYGYTF. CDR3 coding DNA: TGTGCCAGCAGCGGAGGGACAGGGGGCTACGATAACTATGGCTACACCTTC.

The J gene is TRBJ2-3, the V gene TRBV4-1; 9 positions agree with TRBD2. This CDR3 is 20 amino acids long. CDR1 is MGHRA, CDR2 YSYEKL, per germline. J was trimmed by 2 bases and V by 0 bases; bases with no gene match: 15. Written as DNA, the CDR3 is TGCGCCAGCAGCCAAGATGAGGCGGGGGGGCAGTGGGAAAACACAGATACGCAGTATTTT. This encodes CASSQDEAGGQWENTDTQYF.

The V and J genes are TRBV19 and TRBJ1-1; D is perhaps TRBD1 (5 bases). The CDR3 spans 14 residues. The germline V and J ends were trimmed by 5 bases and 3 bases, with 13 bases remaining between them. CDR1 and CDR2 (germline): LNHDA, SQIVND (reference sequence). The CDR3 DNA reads TGTGCCAGTAGTCTGTGGGAAGGGGACACTGAAGCTTTCTTT. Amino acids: CASSLWEGDTEAFF.